This T cell receptor beta chain emerged from a study of T cells after somatic rescue of genetic block. TCRdb's copy holds only in-frame clones and misses some; the assay was immunoSEQ multiplex PCR. This table has 70,000 to 95,000 clones, just under 90% appearing once. There are 17 residues in the CDR3. The ends were cut back, 8 bases at V and 5 bases at J, with 25 bases in the middle. Per the germline V gene, CDR1 is KGHSH and CDR2 is LQKENI. The sequenced sample consisted of peripheral blood mononuclear cells (PBMCs). This clonotype originated in a woman aged 18-29 years. The V gene is TRBV18, the J gene TRBJ2-1; TRBD1 is a possible D gene (5 bases). CDR3 amino acids: CASAFMGPPSRDNEQFF. DNA of the CDR3: TGTGCCAGCGCTTTTATGGGTCCCCCTTCCAGGGACAATGAGCAGTTCTTC.